Listed below are T cell receptor beta chains from one sample, sequenced in a study of T-cell memory formation after mild COVID-19. TCRdb reprocessed the 5' RACE reads via MiXCR and lists one record per CDR3 protein. The table includes about 560,000 distinct CDR3 sequences, more than 15% detected once. The sequenced sample consisted of PBMCs or a T cell subset sorted from them (not recorded which). The receptors come from an adult woman who had mild COVID-19 (a few samples of this study predate the infection). Cell type and time point are not known. The CDR3 runs from the conserved cysteine through the conserved F or W. A D gene is named only where the DNA matches it firmly. Rows give clone size only sometimes, using once, few, many, or a class for an expanded clone.

clone size	J gene	V gene	D gene	CDR3 DNA	CDR3 protein
few	TRBJ2-1	TRBV7-9	TRBD1	TGTGCCAGCAGCTTTCCCAGGGGGGAGCAGTTCTTC	CASSFPRGEQFF
NA	TRBJ1-5	TRBV12-3/TRBV12-4	NA	TGTGCCAGCACTAACAGGAATCAGCCCCAGCATTTT	CASTNRNQPQHF
NA	TRBJ2-4	TRBV18	NA	TGTGCCAGCTCACCACCGTCAGGGTCCCTGGACTTC	CASSPPSGSLDF
NA	TRBJ1-5	TRBV5-1	TRBD1	TGCGCCAGCAGCCAGGGGGATGGCAATCAGCCCCAGCATTTT	CASSQGDGNQPQHF
few	TRBJ2-5	TRBV5-1	TRBD2	TGCGCCAGCAGCTTGGTTCCAGCGGGGCCACAAGAGACCCAGTACTTC	CASSLVPAGPQETQYF
once	TRBJ2-7	TRBV5-1	NA	TGCGCCAGCAGCTGGGACGGCCTGAACTCCTACGAGCAGTACTTC	CASSWDGLNSYEQYF
few	TRBJ1-1	TRBV6-5	NA	TGTGCCAGCATCCCTGCCCGAGGGGTTTTCACTGAAGCTTTCTTT	CASIPARGVFTEAFF
few	TRBJ2-1	TRBV5-5	NA	TGTGCCAGCAGCTTGAGAAACAATGAGCAGTTCTTC	CASSLRNNEQFF
NA	TRBJ1-1	TRBV9	TRBD1	TGTGCCAGCAGCGTATATGGACAGGTTAACACTGAAGCTTTCTTT	CASSVYGQVNTEAFF
NA	TRBJ2-3	TRBV3-1	TRBD2	TGTGCCAGCAGCCAGGTCGAGCGGGGGGCGCAGTATTTT	CASSQVERGAQYF
few	TRBJ1-5	TRBV20-1	NA	TGCAGTGCTACTGACACCGGGGCATATAGCAATCAGCCCCAGCATTTT	CSATDTGAYSNQPQHF